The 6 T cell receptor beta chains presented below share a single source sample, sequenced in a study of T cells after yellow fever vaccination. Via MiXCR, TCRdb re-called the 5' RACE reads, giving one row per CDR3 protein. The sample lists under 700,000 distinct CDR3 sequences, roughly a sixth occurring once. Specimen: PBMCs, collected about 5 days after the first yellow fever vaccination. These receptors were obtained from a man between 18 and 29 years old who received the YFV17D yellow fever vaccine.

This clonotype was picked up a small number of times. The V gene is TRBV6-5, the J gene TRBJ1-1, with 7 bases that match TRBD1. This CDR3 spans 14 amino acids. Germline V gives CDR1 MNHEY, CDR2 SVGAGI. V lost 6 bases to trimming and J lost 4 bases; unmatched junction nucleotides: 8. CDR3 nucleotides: TGTGCCAGCAGATTACAGGGGATGGGCACTGAAGCTTTCTTT. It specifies CASRLQGMGTEAFF.

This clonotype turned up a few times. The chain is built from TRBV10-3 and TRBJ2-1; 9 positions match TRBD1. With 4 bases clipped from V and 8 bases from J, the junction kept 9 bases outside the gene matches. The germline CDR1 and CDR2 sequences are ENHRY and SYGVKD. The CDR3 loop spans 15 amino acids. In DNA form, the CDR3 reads TGTGCCATCAGTGGGCCGGGACAGGGAGGCCATGAGCAGTTCTTC. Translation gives CAISGPGQGGHEQFF.

The CDR3 here is CASSFGLRSGANVLTF. The CDR3 DNA follows: TGTGCCAGCAGCTTCGGTCTTCGTTCTGGGGCCAACGTCCTGACTTTC. V gene TRBV7-9 combines with J gene TRBJ2-6; D call uncertain. Per germline, CDR1 SEHNR and CDR2 FQNEAQ (reference sequence). The V and J ends lost 3 bases and 1 base respectively, with 10 bases between them. This CDR3 is built from 16 residues.

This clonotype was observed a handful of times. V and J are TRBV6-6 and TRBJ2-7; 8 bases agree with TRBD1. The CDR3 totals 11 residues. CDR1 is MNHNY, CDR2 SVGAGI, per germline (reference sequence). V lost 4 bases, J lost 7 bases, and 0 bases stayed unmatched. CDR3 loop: CASSWTGEQYF. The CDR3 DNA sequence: TGTGCCAGCAGTTGGACAGGGGAGCAGTACTTC.

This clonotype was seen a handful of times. The CDR3 spells CASSPYRLAGTDTQYF. The CDR3 DNA reads TGTGCCAGCAGTCCCTATCGACTAGCGGGGACAGATACGCAGTATTTT. The chain has TRBV7-9 and TRBJ2-3; 11 bases are shared with TRBD2. Looked up from germline, CDR1 is SEHNR and CDR2 is FQNEAQ (reference sequence). V lost 6 bases to trimming and J lost 3 bases; unmatched junction nucleotides: 8. The CDR3 has 16 residues.

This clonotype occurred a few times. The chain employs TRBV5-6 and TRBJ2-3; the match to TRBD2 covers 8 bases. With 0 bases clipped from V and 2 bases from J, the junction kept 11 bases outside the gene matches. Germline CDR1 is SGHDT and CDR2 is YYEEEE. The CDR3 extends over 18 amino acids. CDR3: CASSLDRGGRMFTDTQYF. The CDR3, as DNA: TGTGCCAGCAGCTTGGATCGGGGGGGCCGGATGTTCACAGATACGCAGTATTTT.